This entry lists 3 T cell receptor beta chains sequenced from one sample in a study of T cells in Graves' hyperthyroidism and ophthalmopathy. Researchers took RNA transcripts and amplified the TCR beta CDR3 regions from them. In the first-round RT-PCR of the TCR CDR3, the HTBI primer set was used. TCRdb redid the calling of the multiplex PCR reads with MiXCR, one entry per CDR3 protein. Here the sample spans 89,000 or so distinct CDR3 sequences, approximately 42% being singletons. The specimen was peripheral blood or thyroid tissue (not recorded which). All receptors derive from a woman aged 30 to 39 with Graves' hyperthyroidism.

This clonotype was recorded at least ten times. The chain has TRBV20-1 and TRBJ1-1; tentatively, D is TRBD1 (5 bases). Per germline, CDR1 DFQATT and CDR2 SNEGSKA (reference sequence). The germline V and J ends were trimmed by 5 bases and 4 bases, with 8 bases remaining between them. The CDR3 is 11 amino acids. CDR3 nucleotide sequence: TGCAGTGCTGCGACAGCCACTGAAGCTTTCTTT. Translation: CSAATATEAFF.

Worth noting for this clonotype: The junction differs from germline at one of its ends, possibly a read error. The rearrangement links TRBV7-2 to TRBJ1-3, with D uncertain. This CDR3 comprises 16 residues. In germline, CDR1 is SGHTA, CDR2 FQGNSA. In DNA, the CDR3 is TGCGCCAGCAGCCAAGATTCAACTAACTCTGGAAACACCATATATTTT. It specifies CASSQDSTNSGNTIYF.

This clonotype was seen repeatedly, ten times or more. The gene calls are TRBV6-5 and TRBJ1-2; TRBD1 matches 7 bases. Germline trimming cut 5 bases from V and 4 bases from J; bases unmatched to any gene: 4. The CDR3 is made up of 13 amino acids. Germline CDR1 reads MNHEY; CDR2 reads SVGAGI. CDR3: CASSNHRGYGYTF. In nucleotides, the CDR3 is TGTGCCAGCAGTAACCACAGGGGCTATGGCTACACCTTC.